What follows is one T cell receptor (beta chain) and its context. Its specificity is not known. The germline V gene has CDR1 SGHRS and CDR2 YFSETQ. The CDR3 sequence is 14 residues long. Trimming removed 6 bases from V and 4 bases from J; junction bases left unmatched: 6. Measured with immunoSEQ multiplex PCR; TCRdb has only the in-frame clones, and not every one. The sample carries about 78,000 clones, about 91% recorded once. Peripheral blood came from all dose cohorts at three timepoints. This entry comes from a study of OX40 agonist ivuxolimab in advanced cancers. Study-wide context: Each dose-escalation patient presented with hepatocellular carcinoma, melanoma, renal cell or head and neck cancer. The study, taken as a whole, reports: Among the nonresponders, some also had low normalized T-cell clonal expansion. Dosing at 0.1 to 3.0 mg/kg was accompanied by clonal expansion of CD4+ and CD8+ blood T cells by week 6.

This specimen was CD4+ or CD8+ T cells sorted from blood, taken in a trial of the OX40 agonist ivuxolimab. The V gene is TRBV5-1, the J gene TRBJ2-3, with 9 bases matching TRBD2. This TCR was sampled from an adult with an advanced solid tumor such as melanoma, head and neck, liver or kidney cancer. Here the CDR3 reads CASTSAGGADTQYF. The CDR3 coding sequence is TGCGCCAGCACCTCAGCGGGGGGCGCAGATACGCAGTATTTT.